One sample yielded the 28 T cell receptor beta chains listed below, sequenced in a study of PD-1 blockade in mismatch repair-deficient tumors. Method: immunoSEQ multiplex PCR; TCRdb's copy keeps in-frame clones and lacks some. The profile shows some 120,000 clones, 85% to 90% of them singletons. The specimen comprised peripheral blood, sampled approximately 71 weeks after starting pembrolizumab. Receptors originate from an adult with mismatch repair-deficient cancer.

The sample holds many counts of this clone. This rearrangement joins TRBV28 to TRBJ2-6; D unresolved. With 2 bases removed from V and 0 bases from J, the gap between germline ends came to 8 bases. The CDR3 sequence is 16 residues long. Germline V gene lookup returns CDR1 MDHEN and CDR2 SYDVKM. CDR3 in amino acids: CASSLGSPSGANVLTF. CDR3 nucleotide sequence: TGTGCCAGCAGTTTAGGCAGTCCCTCTGGGGCCAACGTCCTGACTTTC. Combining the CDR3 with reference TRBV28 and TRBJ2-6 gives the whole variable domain DVKVTQSSRYLVKRTGEKVFLECVQDMDHENMFWYRQDPGLGLRLIYFSYDVKMKEKGDIPEGYSVSREKKERFSLILESASTNQTSMYLCASSLGSPSGANVLTFGAGSRLTVL.

The DNA for the CDR3 is TGCGCCAGCAGTGAGTCGAGGACAGGGGGCCTACACGGGGAGACCCAGTACTTC. Its protein is CASSESRTGGLHGETQYF. The chain links TRBV10-1 to TRBJ2-5; the match to TRBD1 covers 11 bases. V lost 0 bases to trimming and J lost 5 bases; unmatched junction nucleotides: 11. The germline gives CDR1 WNHNN, CDR2 SYGVQD (reference sequence). CDR3 length equals 18 residues.

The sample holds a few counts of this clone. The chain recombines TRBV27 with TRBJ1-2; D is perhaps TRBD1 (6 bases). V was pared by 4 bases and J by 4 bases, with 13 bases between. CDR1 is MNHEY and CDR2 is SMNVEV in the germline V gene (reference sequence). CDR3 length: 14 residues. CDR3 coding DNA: TGTGCCAGCAGTTCAACAGGGATGCTCTATGGCTACACCTTC. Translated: CASSSTGMLYGYTF.

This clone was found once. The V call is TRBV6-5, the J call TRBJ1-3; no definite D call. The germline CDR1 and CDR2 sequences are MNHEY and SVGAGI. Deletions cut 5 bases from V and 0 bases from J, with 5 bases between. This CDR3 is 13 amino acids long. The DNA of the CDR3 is TGTGCCAGCAGTCCATCCTCTGGAAACACCATATATTTT. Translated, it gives CASSPSSGNTIYF.

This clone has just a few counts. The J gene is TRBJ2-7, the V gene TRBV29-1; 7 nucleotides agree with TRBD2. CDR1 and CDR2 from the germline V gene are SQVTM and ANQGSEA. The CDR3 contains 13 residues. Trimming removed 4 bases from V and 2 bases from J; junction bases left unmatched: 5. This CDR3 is CSVVSGGAYEQYF. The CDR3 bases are TGCAGCGTTGTTTCGGGGGGAGCCTACGAGCAGTACTTC.

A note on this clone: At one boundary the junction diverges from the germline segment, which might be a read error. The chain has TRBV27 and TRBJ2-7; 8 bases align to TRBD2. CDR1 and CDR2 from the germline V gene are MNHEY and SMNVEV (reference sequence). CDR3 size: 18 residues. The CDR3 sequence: CASSPRGLERASSHEQYF. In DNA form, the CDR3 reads TGTGCCAGCAGTCCCCGGGGACTAGAACGCGCGAGCTCCCACGAGCAGTACTTC.

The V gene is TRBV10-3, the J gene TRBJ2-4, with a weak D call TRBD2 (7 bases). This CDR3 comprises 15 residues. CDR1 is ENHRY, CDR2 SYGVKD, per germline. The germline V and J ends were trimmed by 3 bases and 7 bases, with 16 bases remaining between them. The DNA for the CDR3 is TGTGCCATCAGTGACTTGCGGGGGCCCGGGAACATTCAGTACTTC. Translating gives CAISDLRGPGNIQYF.

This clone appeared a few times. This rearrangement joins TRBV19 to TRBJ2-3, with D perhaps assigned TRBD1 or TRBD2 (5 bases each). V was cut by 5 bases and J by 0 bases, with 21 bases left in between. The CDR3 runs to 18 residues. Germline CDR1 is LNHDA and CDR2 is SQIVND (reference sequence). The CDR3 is CASSGDRQGHPSTDTQYF. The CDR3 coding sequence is TGTGCCAGTAGTGGGGACCGTCAGGGCCATCCTAGCACAGATACGCAGTATTTT.

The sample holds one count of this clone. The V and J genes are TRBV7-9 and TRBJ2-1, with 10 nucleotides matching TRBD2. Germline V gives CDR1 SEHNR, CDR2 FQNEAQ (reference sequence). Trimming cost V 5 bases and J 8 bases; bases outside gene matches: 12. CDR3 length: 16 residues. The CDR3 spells CASSDGLAGVVDEQFF. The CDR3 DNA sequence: TGTGCCAGCAGCGACGGCCTAGCGGGAGTCGTGGATGAGCAGTTCTTC. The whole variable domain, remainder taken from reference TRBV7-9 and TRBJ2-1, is DTGVSQNPRHKITKRGQNVTFRCDPISEHNRLYWYRQTLGQGPEFLTYFQNEAQLEKSRLLSDRFSAERPKGSFSTLEIQRTEQGDSAMYLCASSDGLAGVVDEQFFGPGTRLTVL.

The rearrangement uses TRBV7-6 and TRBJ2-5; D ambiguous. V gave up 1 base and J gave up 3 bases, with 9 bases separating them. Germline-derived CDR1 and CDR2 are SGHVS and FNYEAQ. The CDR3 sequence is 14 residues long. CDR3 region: CASSLEAGEETQYF. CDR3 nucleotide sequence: TGTGCCAGCAGCTTAGAGGCTGGGGAAGAGACCCAGTACTTC.

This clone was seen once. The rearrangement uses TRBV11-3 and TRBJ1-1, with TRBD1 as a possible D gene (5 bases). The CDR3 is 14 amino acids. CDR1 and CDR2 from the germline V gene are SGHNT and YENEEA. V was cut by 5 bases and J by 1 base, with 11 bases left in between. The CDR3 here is CASSLQGSNTEAFF. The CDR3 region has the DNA TGTGCCAGCAGCCTCCAGGGTTCGAACACTGAAGCTTTCTTT.

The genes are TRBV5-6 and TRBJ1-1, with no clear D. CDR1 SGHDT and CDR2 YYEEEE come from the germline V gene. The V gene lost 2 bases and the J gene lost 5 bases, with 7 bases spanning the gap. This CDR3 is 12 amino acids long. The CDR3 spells CASSLVATEAFF. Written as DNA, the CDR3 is TGTGCCAGCAGCTTAGTGGCTACTGAAGCTTTCTTT.

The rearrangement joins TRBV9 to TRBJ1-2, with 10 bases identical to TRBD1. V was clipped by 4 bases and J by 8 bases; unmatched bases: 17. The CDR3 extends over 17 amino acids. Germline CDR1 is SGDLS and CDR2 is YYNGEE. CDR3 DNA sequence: TGTGCCAGCAGCCTTGCCGGGACAGGGGATATTCCACGGGGCTACACCTTC. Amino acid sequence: CASSLAGTGDIPRGYTF.

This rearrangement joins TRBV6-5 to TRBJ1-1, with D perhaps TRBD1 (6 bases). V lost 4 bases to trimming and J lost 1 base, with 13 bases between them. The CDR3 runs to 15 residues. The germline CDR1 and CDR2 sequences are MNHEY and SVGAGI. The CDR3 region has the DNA TGTGCCAGCAGTTCATTGACAGGATGGAACACTGAAGCTTTCTTT. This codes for CASSSLTGWNTEAFF.

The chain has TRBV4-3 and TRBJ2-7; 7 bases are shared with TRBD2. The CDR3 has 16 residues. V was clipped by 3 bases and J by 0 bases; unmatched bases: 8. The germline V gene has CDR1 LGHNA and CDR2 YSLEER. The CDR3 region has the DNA TGCGCCAGCAGCCAGGGGGAGGGAGACGGCTCCTACGAGCAGTACTTC. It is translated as CASSQGEGDGSYEQYF.

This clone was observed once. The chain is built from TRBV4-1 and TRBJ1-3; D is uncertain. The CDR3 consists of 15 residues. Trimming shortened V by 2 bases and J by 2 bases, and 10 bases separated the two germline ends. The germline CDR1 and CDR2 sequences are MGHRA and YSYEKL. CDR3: CASSQTQAPGNTIYF. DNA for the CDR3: TGCGCCAGCAGCCAAACCCAGGCCCCTGGAAACACCATATATTTT.

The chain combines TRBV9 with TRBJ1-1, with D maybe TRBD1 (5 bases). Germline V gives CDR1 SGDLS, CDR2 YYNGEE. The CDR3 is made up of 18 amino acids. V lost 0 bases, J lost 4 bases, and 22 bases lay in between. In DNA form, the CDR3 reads TGTGCCAGCAGCGTAGGGGAGGGAAGGGGATGGGGTGGCACTGAAGCTTTCTTT. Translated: CASSVGEGRGWGGTEAFF.

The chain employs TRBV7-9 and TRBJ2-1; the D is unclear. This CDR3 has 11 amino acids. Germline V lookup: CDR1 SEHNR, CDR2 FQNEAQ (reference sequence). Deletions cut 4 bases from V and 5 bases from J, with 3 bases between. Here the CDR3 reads CASSWNNEQFF. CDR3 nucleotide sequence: TGTGCCAGCAGCTGGAACAATGAGCAGTTCTTC. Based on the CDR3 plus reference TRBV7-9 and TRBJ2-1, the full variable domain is DTGVSQNPRHKITKRGQNVTFRCDPISEHNRLYWYRQTLGQGPEFLTYFQNEAQLEKSRLLSDRFSAERPKGSFSTLEIQRTEQGDSAMYLCASSWNNEQFFGPGTRLTVL.

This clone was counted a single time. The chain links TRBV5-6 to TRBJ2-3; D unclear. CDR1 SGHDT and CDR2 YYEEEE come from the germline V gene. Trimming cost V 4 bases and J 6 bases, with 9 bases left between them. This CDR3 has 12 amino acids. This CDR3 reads CASSPLRDTQYF. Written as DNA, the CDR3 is TGTGCCAGCAGCCCCTTACGGGATACGCAGTATTTT. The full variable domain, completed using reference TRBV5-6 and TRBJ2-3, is DAGVTQSPTHLIKTRGQQVTLRCSPKSGHDTVSWYQQALGQGPQFIFQYYEEEERQRGNFPDRFSGHQFPNYSSELNVNALLLGDSALYLCASSPLRDTQYFGPGTRLTVL.

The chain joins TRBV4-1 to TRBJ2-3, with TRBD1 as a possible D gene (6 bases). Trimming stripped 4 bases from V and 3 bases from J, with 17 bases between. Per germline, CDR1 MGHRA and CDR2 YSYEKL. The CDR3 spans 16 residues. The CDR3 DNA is TGCGCCAGCAGCCCGAGAGGTGGGGGCGGGACAGATACGCAGTATTTT. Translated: CASSPRGGGGTDTQYF.

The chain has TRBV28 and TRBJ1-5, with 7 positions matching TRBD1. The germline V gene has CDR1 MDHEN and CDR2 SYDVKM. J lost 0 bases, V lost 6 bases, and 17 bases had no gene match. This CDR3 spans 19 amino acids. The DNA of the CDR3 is TGTGCCAGCAGGACCGGGACAGCCGACTTATTTTATAGCAATCAGCCCCAGCATTTT. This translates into CASRTGTADLFYSNQPQHF. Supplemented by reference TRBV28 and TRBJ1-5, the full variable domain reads DVKVTQSSRYLVKRTGEKVFLECVQDMDHENMFWYRQDPGLGLRLIYFSYDVKMKEKGDIPEGYSVSREKKERFSLILESASTNQTSMYLCASRTGTADLFYSNQPQHFGDGTRLSIL.

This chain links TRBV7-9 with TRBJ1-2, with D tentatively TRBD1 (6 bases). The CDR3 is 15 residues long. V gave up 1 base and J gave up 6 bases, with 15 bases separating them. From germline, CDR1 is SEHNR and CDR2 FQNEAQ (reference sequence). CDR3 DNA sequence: TGTGCCAGCAGCTTAGTTGGGGGCGTTCTGGATGGCTACACCTTC. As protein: CASSLVGGVLDGYTF.

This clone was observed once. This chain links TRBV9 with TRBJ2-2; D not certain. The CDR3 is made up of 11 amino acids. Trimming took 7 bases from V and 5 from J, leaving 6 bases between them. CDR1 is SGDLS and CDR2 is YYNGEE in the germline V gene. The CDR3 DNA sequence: TGTGCCAGCTCTAGGACCGGGGAGCTGTTTTTT. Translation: CASSRTGELFF.

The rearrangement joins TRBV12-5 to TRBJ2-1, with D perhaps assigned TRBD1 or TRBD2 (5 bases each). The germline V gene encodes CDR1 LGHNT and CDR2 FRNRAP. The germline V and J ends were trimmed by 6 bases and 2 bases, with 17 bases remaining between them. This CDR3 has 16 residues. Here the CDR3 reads CASGQMGVVPYNEQFF. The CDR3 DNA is TGTGCTAGTGGACAGATGGGGGTAGTCCCCTACAATGAGCAGTTCTTC.

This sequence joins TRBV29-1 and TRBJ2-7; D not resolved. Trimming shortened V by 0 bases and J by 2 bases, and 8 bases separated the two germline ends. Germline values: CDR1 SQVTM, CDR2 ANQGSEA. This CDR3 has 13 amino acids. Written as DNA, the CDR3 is TGCAGCGTTGAAGATCAGCACCCCTACGAGCAGTACTTC. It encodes CSVEDQHPYEQYF.

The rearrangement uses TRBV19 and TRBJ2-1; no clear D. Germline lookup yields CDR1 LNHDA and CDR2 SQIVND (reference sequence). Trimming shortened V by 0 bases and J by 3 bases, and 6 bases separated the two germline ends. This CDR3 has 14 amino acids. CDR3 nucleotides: TGTGCCAGTAGTATAGAGGCGAGCTACAATGAGCAGTTCTTC. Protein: CASSIEASYNEQFF. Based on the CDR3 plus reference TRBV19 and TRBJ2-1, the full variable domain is DGGITQSPKYLFRKEGQNVTLSCEQNLNHDAMYWYRQDPGQGLRLIYYSQIVNDFQKGDIAEGYSVSREKKESFPLTVTSAQKNPTAFYLCASSIEASYNEQFFGPGTRLTVL.

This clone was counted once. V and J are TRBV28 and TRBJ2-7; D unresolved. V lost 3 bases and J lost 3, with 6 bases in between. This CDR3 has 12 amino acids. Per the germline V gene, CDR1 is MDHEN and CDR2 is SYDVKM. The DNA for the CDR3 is TGTGCCAGCAGTTTTCTAAACTACGAGCAGTACTTC. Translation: CASSFLNYEQYF.

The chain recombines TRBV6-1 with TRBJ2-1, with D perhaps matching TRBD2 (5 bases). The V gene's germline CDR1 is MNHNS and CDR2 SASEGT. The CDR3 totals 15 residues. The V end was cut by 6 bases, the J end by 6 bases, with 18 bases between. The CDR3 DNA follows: TGTGCCAGCAGCCTAGCCGGGGTAAAGTCCAATGAGCAGTTCTTC. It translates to CASSLAGVKSNEQFF.